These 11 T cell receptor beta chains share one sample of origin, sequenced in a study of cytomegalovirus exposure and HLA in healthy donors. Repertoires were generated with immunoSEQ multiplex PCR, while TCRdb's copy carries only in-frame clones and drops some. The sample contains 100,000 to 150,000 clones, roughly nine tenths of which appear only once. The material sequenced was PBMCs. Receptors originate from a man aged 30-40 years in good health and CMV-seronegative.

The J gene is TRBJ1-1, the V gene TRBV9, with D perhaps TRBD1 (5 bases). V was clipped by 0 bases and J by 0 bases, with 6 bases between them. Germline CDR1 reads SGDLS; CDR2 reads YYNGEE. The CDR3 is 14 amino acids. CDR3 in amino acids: CASSVEQVNTEAFF. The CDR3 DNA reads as TGTGCCAGCAGCGTAGAACAGGTGAACACTGAAGCTTTCTTT.

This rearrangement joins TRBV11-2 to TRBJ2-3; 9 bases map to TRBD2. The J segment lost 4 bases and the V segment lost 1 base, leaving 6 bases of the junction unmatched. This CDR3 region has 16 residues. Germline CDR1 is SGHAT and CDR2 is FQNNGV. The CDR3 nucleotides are TGTGCCAGCAGCTTAGGGGGCGGGGGGGCCGCAGATACGCAGTATTTT. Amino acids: CASSLGGGGAADTQYF.

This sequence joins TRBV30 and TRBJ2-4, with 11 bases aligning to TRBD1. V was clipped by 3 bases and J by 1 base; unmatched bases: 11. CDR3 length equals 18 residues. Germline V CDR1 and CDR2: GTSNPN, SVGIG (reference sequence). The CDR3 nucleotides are TGTGCCTGGAGCCTTCCGGACAGGGGGCGTGCGGCCAAAAACATTCAGTACTTC. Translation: CAWSLPDRGRAAKNIQYF.

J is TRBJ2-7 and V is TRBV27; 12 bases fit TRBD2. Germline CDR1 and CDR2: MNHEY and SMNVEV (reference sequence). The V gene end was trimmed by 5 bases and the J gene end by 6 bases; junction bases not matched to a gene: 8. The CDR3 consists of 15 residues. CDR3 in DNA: TGTGCCAGCAGTCCGTTACTAGCGGGGGGCCTCGAGCAGTACTTC. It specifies CASSPLLAGGLEQYF.

The CDR3 coding sequence is TGTGCCAGTAGACAGGGTGCGGGAAATGAAAAACTGTTTTTT. This codes for CASRQGAGNEKLFF. The V call is TRBV6-5, the J call TRBJ1-4; TRBD1 agrees at 7 bases. The junction had 9 bases not matched to a gene; V was cut back by 9 bases and J by 5 bases. Germline V gene sequence: CDR1 MNHEY, CDR2 SVGAGI. This CDR3 contains 14 residues.

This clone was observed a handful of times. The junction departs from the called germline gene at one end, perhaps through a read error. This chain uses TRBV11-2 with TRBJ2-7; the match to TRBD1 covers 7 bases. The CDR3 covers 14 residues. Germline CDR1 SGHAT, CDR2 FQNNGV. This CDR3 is CASSPIGTVGTATF. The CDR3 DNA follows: TGTGCCAGCAGTCCAATCGGGACGGTCGGGACAGCGACCTTC.

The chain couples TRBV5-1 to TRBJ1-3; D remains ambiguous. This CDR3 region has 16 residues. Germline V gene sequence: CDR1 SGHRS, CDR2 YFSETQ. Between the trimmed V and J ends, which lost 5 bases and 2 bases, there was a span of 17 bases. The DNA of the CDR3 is TGCGCCAGCAGTCATGCGGGATGGAGCCCTGGAAACACCATATATTTT. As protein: CASSHAGWSPGNTIYF.

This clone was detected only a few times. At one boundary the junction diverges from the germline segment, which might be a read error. This CDR3 reads CASSLPGYTSRNF. CDR3 bases: TGTGCCAGCAGCTTACCTGGATATACGAGCAGGAACTTC. V and J are TRBV7-2 and TRBJ2-7; D ambiguous. The CDR3 has 13 amino acids. Germline assignment: CDR1 SGHTA and CDR2 FQGNSA.

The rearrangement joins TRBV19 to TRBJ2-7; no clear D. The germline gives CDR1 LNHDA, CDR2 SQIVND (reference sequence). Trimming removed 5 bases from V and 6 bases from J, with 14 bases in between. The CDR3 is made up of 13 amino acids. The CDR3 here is CASSLGWQAEQYF. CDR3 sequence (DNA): TGTGCCAGTAGTTTGGGTTGGCAGGCCGAGCAGTACTTC.

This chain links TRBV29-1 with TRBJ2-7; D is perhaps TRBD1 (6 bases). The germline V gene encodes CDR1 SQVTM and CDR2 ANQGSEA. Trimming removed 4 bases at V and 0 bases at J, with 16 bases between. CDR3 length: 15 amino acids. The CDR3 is CSVAPQGTGSYEQYF. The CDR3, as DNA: TGCAGCGTTGCCCCACAGGGAACGGGCTCCTACGAGCAGTACTTC.

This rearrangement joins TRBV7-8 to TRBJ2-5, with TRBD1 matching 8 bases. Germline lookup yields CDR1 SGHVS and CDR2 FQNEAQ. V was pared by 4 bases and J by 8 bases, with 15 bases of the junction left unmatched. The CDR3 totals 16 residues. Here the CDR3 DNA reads TGTGCCAGCAGCTCATACCGGGACAGGACCGCGTTTACCCAGTACTTC. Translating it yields CASSSYRDRTAFTQYF. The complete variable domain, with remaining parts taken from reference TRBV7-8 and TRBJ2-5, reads GAGVSQSPRYKVAKRGQDVALRCDPISGHVSLFWYQQALGQGPEFLTYFQNEAQLDKSGLPSDRFFAERPEGSVSTLKIQRTQQEDSAVYLCASSSYRDRTAFTQYFGPGTRLLVL.